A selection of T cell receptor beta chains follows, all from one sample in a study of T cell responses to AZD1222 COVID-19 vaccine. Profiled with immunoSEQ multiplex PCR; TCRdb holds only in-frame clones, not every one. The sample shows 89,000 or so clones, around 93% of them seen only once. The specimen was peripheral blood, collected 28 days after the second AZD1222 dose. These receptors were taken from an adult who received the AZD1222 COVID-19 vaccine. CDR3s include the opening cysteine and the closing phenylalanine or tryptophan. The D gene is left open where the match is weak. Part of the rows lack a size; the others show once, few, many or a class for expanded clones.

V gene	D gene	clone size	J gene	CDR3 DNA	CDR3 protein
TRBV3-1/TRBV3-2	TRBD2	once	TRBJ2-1	TGTGCCAGCAGCCAGACTAGCGGGAATGAGCAGTTCTTC	CASSQTSGNEQFF
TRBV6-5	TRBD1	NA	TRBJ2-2	TGTGCCAGCAGAAGACAGGGGGCTAACACCGGGGAGCTGTTTTTT	CASRRQGANTGELFF
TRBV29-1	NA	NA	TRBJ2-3	TGCAGCGTTGAACTTATGGGGACGACTAGCACAGATACGCAGTATTTT	CSVELMGTTSTDTQYF
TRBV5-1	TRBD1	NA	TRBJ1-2	TGCGCCAGCGGTCCCGGGACAGGGGATGGCTACACCTTC	CASGPGTGDGYTF
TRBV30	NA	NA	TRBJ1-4	TGTGCCTGGAGTGTAGGGACCCAGGGTGAAAAACTGTTTTTT	CAWSVGTQGEKLFF
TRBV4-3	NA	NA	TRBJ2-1	TGCGCCAGCAGCCAAGAGTGGGGGAATGAGCAGTTCTTC	CASSQEWGNEQFF
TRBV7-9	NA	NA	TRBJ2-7	TGTGCCAGCAGTCTGGAGGGGGCTATAATCTACGAGCAGTACTTC	CASSLEGAIIYEQYF
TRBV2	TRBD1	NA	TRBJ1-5	TGTGCCAGCAGAAGACAGGGGGTCAGCAATCAGCCCCAGCATTTT	CASRRQGVSNQPQHF
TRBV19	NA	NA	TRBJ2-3	TGTGCCAGTAGTATCCCTGGGGGACTGGATACGCAGTATTTT	CASSIPGGLDTQYF
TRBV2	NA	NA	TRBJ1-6	TGTGCCAGCAGTGTCGAGTCCTCCTATAATTCACCCCTCCACTTT	CASSVESSYNSPLHF
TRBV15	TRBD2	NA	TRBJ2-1	TGTGCCACGGGACTAGGTAATGAGCAGTTCTTC	CATGLGNEQFF
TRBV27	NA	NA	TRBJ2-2	TGTGCCAGCGGTAAGACAACCGCGAACACCGGGGAGCTGTTTTTT	CASGKTTANTGELFF
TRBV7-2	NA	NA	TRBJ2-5	TGTGCCAGCAGCCCGGGACGGGCCCAAGAGACCCAGTACTTC	CASSPGRAQETQYF
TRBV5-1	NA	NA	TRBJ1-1	TGCGCCAGCAGAATAGCGTCGAACACTGAAGCTTTCTTT	CASRIASNTEAFF
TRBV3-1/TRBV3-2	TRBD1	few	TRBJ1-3	TGTGCCAGCAGCCAAGCTCAACAGGGGGCCGGAAACACCATATATTTT	CASSQAQQGAGNTIYF
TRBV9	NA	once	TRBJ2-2	TGTGCCAGCAGCGCCGGGACCCTCGGAGGTCCCGGGGAGCTGTTTTTT	CASSAGTLGGPGELFF
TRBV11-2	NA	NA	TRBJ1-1	TGTGCCAGCAGCTTAGGGACAGCCCAGATGTTGGCTGAAGCTTTCTTT	CASSLGTAQMLAEAFF
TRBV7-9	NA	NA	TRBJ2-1	TGTGCCAGCAGCTTAGGGGGAGTCTCCAATGAGCAGTTCTTC	CASSLGGVSNEQFF
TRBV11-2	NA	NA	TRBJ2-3	TGTGCCAGCAGCACATATTCCACAGATACGCAGTATTTT	CASSTYSTDTQYF
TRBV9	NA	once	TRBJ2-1	TGTGCCAGCAGCGTAGAGGGAGGTTACAATGAGCAGTTCTTC	CASSVEGGYNEQFF
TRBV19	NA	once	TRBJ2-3	TGTGCCAGTACCCTTGGGGTCGGGGGCTCGGGCACAGATACGCAGTATTTT	CASTLGVGGSGTDTQYF
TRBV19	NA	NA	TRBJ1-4	TGTGCCAGTAGTCCGAGGAGGTATGAAAAACTGTTTTTT	CASSPRRYEKLFF
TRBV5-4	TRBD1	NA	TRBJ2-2	TGTGCCAGCAGGGACAGGGGTCGTAGTACCGGGGAGCTGTTTTTT	CASRDRGRSTGELFF
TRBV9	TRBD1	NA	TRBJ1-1	TGTGCCAGCAGCGCGGACAGGTGGAACACTGAAGCTTTCTTT	CASSADRWNTEAFF
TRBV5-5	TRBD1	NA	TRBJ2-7	TGTGCCAGCAGCCCGGACAGGGGGCAACTATACGAGCAGTACTTC	CASSPDRGQLYEQYF
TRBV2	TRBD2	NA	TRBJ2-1	TGTGCCAGCAGTGCCACTAGCGGGAGGGCCGGTTACAATGAGCAGTTCTTC	CASSATSGRAGYNEQFF
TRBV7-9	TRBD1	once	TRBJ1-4	TGTGCCAGCAGCCCCGACAGGGGACCTAATGAAAAACTGTTTTTT	CASSPDRGPNEKLFF
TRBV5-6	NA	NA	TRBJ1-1	TGTGCCAGCAGCTTGGCCGACGGAAGGAACACTGAAGCTTTCTTT	CASSLADGRNTEAFF
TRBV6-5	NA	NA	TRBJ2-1	TGTGCCAGCTTTAAGGGACTTGAGCAGTTCTTC	CASFKGLEQFF
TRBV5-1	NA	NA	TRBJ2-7	TGCGCCAGCTCCAGGGAGGGGGACGAGCAGTACTTC	CASSREGDEQYF
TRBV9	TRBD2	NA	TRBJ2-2	TGTGCCAGCAGCACCTGGACTAGCGGACACACCGGGGAGCTGTTTTTT	CASSTWTSGHTGELFF
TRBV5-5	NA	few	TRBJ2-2	TGTGCCAGCAGCTTACAGGAGAACACCGGGGAGCTGTTTTTT	CASSLQENTGELFF
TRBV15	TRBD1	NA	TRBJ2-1	TGTGCCACCAGCAGAGATCGACAGGGGGCTTTAGATGAGCAGTTCTTC	CATSRDRQGALDEQFF
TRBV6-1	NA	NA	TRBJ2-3	TGTGCCAGCAGTGAAGCGCGAACCCGGCTAGGAGATACGCAGTATTTT	CASSEARTRLGDTQYF